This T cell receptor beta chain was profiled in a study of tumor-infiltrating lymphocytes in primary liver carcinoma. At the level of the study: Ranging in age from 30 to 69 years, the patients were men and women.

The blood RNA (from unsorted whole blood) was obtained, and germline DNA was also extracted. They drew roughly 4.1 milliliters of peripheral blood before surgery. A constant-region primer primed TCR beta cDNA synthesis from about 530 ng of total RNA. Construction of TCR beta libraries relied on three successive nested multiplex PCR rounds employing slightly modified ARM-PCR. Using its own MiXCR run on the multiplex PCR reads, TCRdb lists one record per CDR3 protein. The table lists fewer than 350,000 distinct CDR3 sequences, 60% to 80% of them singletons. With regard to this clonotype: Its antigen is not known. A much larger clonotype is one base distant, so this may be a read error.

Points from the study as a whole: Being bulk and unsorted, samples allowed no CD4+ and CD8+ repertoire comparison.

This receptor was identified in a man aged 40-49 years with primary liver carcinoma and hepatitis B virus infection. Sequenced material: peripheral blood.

The CDR3 loop reads CASSISRDRVQSYEQYF. CDR3 nucleotide sequence: TGTGCCAGCAGCATATCCCGGGACAGGGTCCAATCCTACGAGCAGTACTTC. V and J are TRBV5-4 and TRBJ2-7; 9 nucleotides agree with TRBD1. The V segment lost 4 bases and the J segment 1 base; nucleotides outside the gene matches: 12. The CDR3 runs 17 residues. Germline V gives CDR1 SGHNT, CDR2 YYREEE (reference sequence).